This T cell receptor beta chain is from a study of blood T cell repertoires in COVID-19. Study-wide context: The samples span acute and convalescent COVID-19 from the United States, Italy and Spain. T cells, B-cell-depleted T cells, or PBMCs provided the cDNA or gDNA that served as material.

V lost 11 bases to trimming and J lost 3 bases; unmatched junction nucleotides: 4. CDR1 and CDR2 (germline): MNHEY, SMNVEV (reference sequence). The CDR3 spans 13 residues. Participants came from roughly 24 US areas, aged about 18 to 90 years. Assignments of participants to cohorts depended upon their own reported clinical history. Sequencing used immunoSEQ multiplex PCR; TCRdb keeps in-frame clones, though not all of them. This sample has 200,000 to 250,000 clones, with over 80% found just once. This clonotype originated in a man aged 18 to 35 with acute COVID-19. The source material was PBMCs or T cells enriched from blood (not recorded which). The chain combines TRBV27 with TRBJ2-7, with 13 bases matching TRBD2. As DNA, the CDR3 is TGTGCCTCCCGACTAGCGGGAGGCTACGAGCAGTACTTC. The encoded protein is CASRLAGGYEQYF.